Reported below is one T cell receptor (beta chain). Its antigen remains unknown. These data come from a study of cytomegalovirus exposure and HLA in healthy donors. Study-wide points: In a later analysis, donors in an Asian-associated ancestry cluster reportedly had fewer N-insertions in productive TCRs than the cohort mean. Some highly shared sequence variants likely arose as a pipeline artifact. As was reported, the HLA-A and HLA-B alleles of most subjects were accurately predicted from TCR beta sequences.

This CDR3 spans 16 amino acids. V shed 6 bases and J shed 2 bases, with 21 bases lying between them. The germline CDR1 and CDR2 sequences are SGHRS and YFSETQ. In the PCR, 60 Vbeta and 13 Jbeta primers were used. Measured with immunoSEQ multiplex PCR; TCRdb has only the in-frame clones, and not every one. Here the sample spans roughly 200,000 clones, approximately 86% being singletons. Samples came from healthy bone marrow donors. The V and J genes are TRBV5-1 and TRBJ2-7, with a tentative D call TRBD2 (7 bases). The sequence came from a woman in her 30s in good health and CMV-seronegative. The sequenced material came from PBMCs. The CDR3 bases are TGCGCCAGCAAACGGAGGGGGGGCTGGGATACCTACGAGCAGTACTTC. It specifies CASKRRGGWDTYEQYF.